This TCR beta chain was obtained from a study of blood T cells in healthy people across ages. A second PCR of roughly 7 to 11 cycles used a sample-barcoded 5' primer and a J-beta primer mix. TCRdb re-called the 5' RACE reads with MiXCR, one entry per CDR3 protein. The sample carries more than 650,000 distinct CDR3 sequences, 20% to 30% recorded once. Overall study findings and caveats: Roughly linear declines in TCR beta diversity per million T cells occurred with age.

This clonotype was seen more than once but under ten times. Antigen unknown. This CDR3 has 15 residues. In germline, CDR1 is MNHEY, CDR2 SVGAGI. With V trimmed by 1 base and J by 0 bases, 2 bases remained unmatched. The same data also went into a second study, on T cells of mothers and their children. That study reports: In the second PCR, M1S primer introduced barcodes and 2-4 random bases.

Sequencing was done on a sample of blood. The clonotype was recovered from a boy between 10 and 17 years old in good health. This sequence joins TRBV6-5 and TRBJ2-7; TRBD2 matches 8 bases. The CDR3 DNA reads as TGTGCCAGCAGTTACTATAGCGGGGCCTCCTACGAGCAGTACTTC. Protein product: CASSYYSGASYEQYF.